This T cell receptor (beta chain) comes out of a study of beta chain features in type 1 diabetes. The study, taken as a whole, reports: Researchers could not determine here whether HLA type influences TCRB rearrangement. People with Type 1 diabetes carried modestly yet significantly shorter TCRB CDR3s in all four CD4+ subsets.

On this clone itself: Antigen: not known.

The sequenced template was cDNA made from the entire isolated RNA. Regulatory, naive and central memory T cell samples averaged about 3.5 million reads. Clones were read by immunoSEQ multiplex PCR, and TCRdb kept only the in-frame ones, dropping some. The sample holds around 150,000 clones, 10% seen once. Material: central memory CD4+ T cells from blood. The sequence came from a young man with type 1 diabetes.

The CDR3 loop reads CAWLWSGTAYGYTF. CDR3 nucleotides: TGTGCCTGGTTGTGGTCCGGGACAGCTTATGGCTACACCTTC. The chain is built from TRBV30 and TRBJ1-2, with 7 positions matching TRBD1. Germline CDR1 reads GTSNPN; CDR2 reads SVGIG (reference sequence). The CDR3 has 14 residues. V shed 5 bases, J shed 5 bases, and the junction held 11 bases outside the gene matches.